The clone carrying this T cell receptor (beta chain) has a handful of counts. Antigen unknown. PCR amplification relied on 60 Vbeta primers (plus 13 Jbeta primers). Here immunoSEQ multiplex PCR was the method, and the copy in TCRdb shows in-frame clones only, minus some. The table shows under 200,000 clones, with 75% occurring only once. The source of the sample is a study of cytomegalovirus exposure and HLA in healthy donors. Study results and caveats: In vitro work confirmed that a few CMV-associated chains recognize CMV antigens. 150 to 200 TCR beta chains were listed as cytomegalovirus-associated.

This CDR3 is 14 amino acids long. Germline lookup yields CDR1 KGHSH and CDR2 LQKENI. V lost 3 bases and J lost 1; bases outside the gene matches: 1. Sequencing was performed on PBMCs. This chain connects TRBV18 to TRBJ2-5, with TRBD2 identical over 8 bases. The clonotype was recovered from a male donor in good health and CMV-seronegative. CDR3 in DNA: TGTGCCAGCTCACCTACTAGCGGCCAAGAGACCCAGTACTTC. This gives the protein CASSPTSGQETQYF.